The clone carrying this T cell receptor beta chain was observed a few times. These data originate in a study of T-cell reconstitution after alpha-beta-depleted transplantation in children. Library preparation (for TCRbeta) was performed with unique molecular identifiers. Using its own MiXCR run on the PCR reads, TCRdb lists one record per CDR3 protein. The sample consists of about 640,000 distinct CDR3 sequences, 16% of them appearing once. Sequenced material: PBMCs from the stem cell graft donor, taken from the stem cell graft. The receptor comes from a human donor who donated a stem cell graft to a child with acute myeloid leukemia.

CDR3 in DNA: TGTGCCAGCAGTCCCTCCACTAGAGCTGGGACGAGGGAGCTGTTTTTT. This codes for CASSPSTRAGTRELFF. This rearrangement joins TRBV12-3 or TRBV12-4 to TRBJ2-2; D may match TRBD1 or TRBD2 (5 bases each). This CDR3 has 16 amino acids. Trimming left V 5 bases short and J 9 bases short, with 22 bases between.